This T cell receptor (beta chain) was captured by sequencing in a study of shared clonotypes between healthy human individuals. Study findings and constraints: In contrast to clonotypes shared by all four donors, non-shared clonotypes had lower generation probabilities. What rarefaction showed was incomplete sorted-subset sequencing despite large depth.

Concerning this clone itself: Its antigen remains unidentified.

The CDR3 contains 14 residues. Germline CDR1 and CDR2: MNHEY and SMNVEV (reference sequence). J lost 6 bases, V lost 7 bases, and 10 bases had no gene match. Assay used: immunoSEQ multiplex PCR; TCRdb lists only in-frame clones, some missing. The sample contains around 2.3 million clones, under 97% of which appear only once. The source is a man aged 18-30 years in good health. The sample comprised naive CD4+ T cells sorted from blood. The subset: CD45RA+ positively selected. This rearrangement joins TRBV27 to TRBJ2-7, with TRBD1 matching over 9 bases. DNA of the CDR3: TGTGCCAGCACTTCCGGGACAGGGAGGTTCGAGCAGTACTTC. This codes for CASTSGTGRFEQYF.